These 29 T cell receptor beta chains originate from one sample sequenced in a study of cytomegalovirus exposure and HLA in healthy donors. The PCR ran on 60 Vbeta and 13 Jbeta primers. Repertoires were generated with immunoSEQ multiplex PCR, while TCRdb's copy carries only in-frame clones and drops some. Counted here are roughly 120,000 clones, about 63% occurring once; the ten biggest clones make up over 1.5%. The sample comprised PBMCs. The source of these receptors is a man younger than 40 in good health and CMV-seropositive.

The genes are TRBV19 and TRBJ1-2, with a tentative D call TRBD1 (5 bases). The CDR3 sequence is 17 residues long. Germline assignment: CDR1 LNHDA and CDR2 SQIVND (reference sequence). The V end was cut by 6 bases, the J end by 2 bases, with 22 bases between. Here the CDR3 reads CASSPRPGEGANYGYTF. The CDR3, as DNA: TGTGCCAGTAGCCCCAGACCGGGGGAAGGGGCGAACTATGGCTACACCTTC.

This clone has only a few counts. The chain uses TRBV7-8 and TRBJ2-7; D may be TRBD2 (6 bases). The CDR3 spans 15 residues. The germline V and J ends were trimmed by 2 bases and 2 bases, with 13 bases remaining between them. CDR1 is SGHVS, CDR2 FQNEAQ, per germline. CDR3 in amino acids: CASSLSRGNPYEQYF. The CDR3 DNA is TGTGCCAGCAGCTTATCCCGCGGGAACCCCTACGAGCAGTACTTC.

This clone turned up a few times. J is TRBJ2-3 and V is TRBV5-6, with TRBD1 identical over 8 bases. This CDR3 has 15 residues. Per germline, CDR1 SGHDT and CDR2 YYEEEE. Trimming took 3 bases from V and 1 from J; bases not matched to a gene: 4. In nucleotides, the CDR3 is TGTGCCAGCAGCTGGTGGGACAGGCGCACAGATACGCAGTATTTT. Amino acids: CASSWWDRRTDTQYF.

The chain combines TRBV18 with TRBJ2-3; a weak D match, TRBD2 (6 bases). Trimming stripped 4 bases from V and 2 bases from J, with 19 bases between. This CDR3 has 17 residues. Germline V CDR1 and CDR2: KGHSH, LQKENI. The CDR3 nucleotides read TGTGCCAGCTCACTTCTAGCGTCCGTGGATTTCACAGATACGCAGTATTTT. Translated, it gives CASSLLASVDFTDTQYF.

This rearrangement joins TRBV2 to TRBJ2-7; perhaps TRBD1 as D (7 bases). This CDR3 has 14 amino acids. Trimming left V 3 bases short and J 9 bases short, with 18 bases between. The germline V gene encodes CDR1 SNHLY and CDR2 FYNNEI. The CDR3 loop reads CASSDSAQGGMQYF. CDR3 DNA sequence: TGTGCCAGCAGTGATAGCGCCCAGGGGGGAATGCAGTACTTC.

This chain connects TRBV9 to TRBJ2-5; D perhaps matches TRBD2 (6 bases). The J call is doubtful: the DNA matches TRBJ2-7 better. CDR1 and CDR2 from the germline V gene are SGDLS and YYNGEE. The CDR3 has 15 residues. The CDR3 coding sequence is TGTGCCAGCAGCGTAGGGACTACTTCATCCTACGAGCAGTACTTC. Residues: CASSVGTTSSYEQYF.

The V and J genes are TRBV5-6 and TRBJ1-2; D unclear. The germline CDR1 and CDR2 sequences are SGHDT and YYEEEE. Trimming cost V 4 bases and J 1 base, with 5 bases left between them. The CDR3 loop spans 12 amino acids. CDR3 sequence: CASSLINYGYTF. The CDR3 DNA follows: TGTGCCAGCAGCCTAATTAACTATGGCTACACCTTC. The variable domain in full, with the rest retrieved from reference TRBV5-6 and TRBJ1-2, is DAGVTQSPTHLIKTRGQQVTLRCSPKSGHDTVSWYQQALGQGPQFIFQYYEEEERQRGNFPDRFSGHQFPNYSSELNVNALLLGDSALYLCASSLINYGYTFGSGTRLTVV.

The chain carries TRBV7-2 and TRBJ2-3; 8 bases are a match to TRBD2. Looked up from germline, CDR1 is SGHTA and CDR2 is FQGNSA. The CDR3 runs 15 residues. Trimming removed 3 bases from V and 4 bases from J; junction bases left unmatched: 6. CDR3 sequence: CASSFGLASPDTQYF. DNA of the CDR3: TGTGCCAGCAGCTTTGGACTAGCCTCCCCAGATACGCAGTATTTT.

The chain carries TRBV19 and TRBJ1-2, with unresolved D. V gave up 5 bases and J gave up 3 bases, with 13 bases separating them. Germline CDR1 and CDR2: LNHDA and SQIVND (reference sequence). CDR3 length: 14 residues. The CDR3 DNA reads TGTGCCAGTAGTGATCTTGACAACGACTATGGCTACACCTTC. This encodes CASSDLDNDYGYTF.

This clone appeared a few times. V and J are TRBV30 and TRBJ2-7; 11 bases fit TRBD2. V lost 4 bases and J lost 2; bases outside the gene matches: 7. CDR3 length equals 15 residues. Germline V gives CDR1 GTSNPN, CDR2 SVGIG (reference sequence). The CDR3 reads CAWNPRLAGTYEQYF. The CDR3 DNA sequence: TGTGCCTGGAATCCCCGACTAGCGGGGACCTACGAGCAGTACTTC.

There are a few counts of this clone. This rearrangement joins TRBV7-9 to TRBJ1-1; D is undetermined. V was trimmed by 5 bases and J by 4 bases, leaving 11 bases between them. Germline CDR1 is SEHNR and CDR2 is FQNEAQ (reference sequence). The CDR3 spans 13 residues. The CDR3 coding sequence is TGTGCCAGCAGCACAGAGGGTGGCACTGAAGCTTTCTTT. It is translated as CASSTEGGTEAFF.

The chain recombines TRBV18 with TRBJ2-6; no reliable D call. This CDR3 region has 15 residues. The V gene's germline CDR1 is KGHSH and CDR2 LQKENI. The ends were cut back, 2 bases at V and 2 bases at J, with 7 bases in the middle. DNA of the CDR3: TGTGCCAGCTCACCAGTCCAGGCTGGGGCCAACGTCCTGACTTTC. It is translated as CASSPVQAGANVLTF.

In its sample, this clone was seen a few times. J is TRBJ2-4 and V is TRBV7-9; 10 bases line up with TRBD1. Germline V lookup: CDR1 SEHNR, CDR2 FQNEAQ (reference sequence). This CDR3 has 14 amino acids. J lost 8 bases, V lost 2 bases, and 3 bases had no gene match. CDR3 sequence: CASSLRGTGDIQYF. CDR3 DNA: TGTGCCAGCAGCTTAAGAGGGACAGGGGACATTCAGTACTTC.

J is TRBJ2-7 and V is TRBV25-1; 10 nucleotides match TRBD1. The CDR3 spans 15 residues. Germline V gene lookup returns CDR1 MGHDK and CDR2 SYGVNS. The V segment lost 3 bases and the J segment 4 bases; nucleotides outside the gene matches: 6. The CDR3 loop is CASSDRGQGKYEQYF. The CDR3 region has the DNA TGTGCCAGCAGTGATCGGGGACAGGGGAAATACGAGCAGTACTTC.

The chain recombines TRBV6-6 with TRBJ2-7, with 7 bases matching TRBD1. V lost 6 bases and J lost 7; bases outside the gene matches: 15. Germline CDR1 is MNHNY and CDR2 is SVGAGI (reference sequence). The CDR3 sequence is 15 residues long. As DNA, the CDR3 is TGTGCCAGCAGACAGGGGCTAGAGGCCCTACGAGAGCAGTACTTC. It encodes CASRQGLEALREQYF.

The rearrangement uses TRBV5-1 and TRBJ1-2, with a possible D match to TRBD1 (6 bases). Trimming shortened V by 0 bases and J by 6 bases, and 12 bases separated the two germline ends. Per the germline V gene, CDR1 is SGHRS and CDR2 is YFSETQ. The CDR3 sequence is 14 residues long. CDR3 loop: CASSLAGGRDGYTF. CDR3 sequence (DNA): TGCGCCAGCAGCTTGGCGGGGGGGCGCGATGGCTACACCTTC.

This clone occurred a few times. The chain employs TRBV18 and TRBJ2-5; 8 bases fit TRBD2. Trimming cost V 3 bases and J 5 bases; bases outside gene matches: 5. From germline, CDR1 is KGHSH and CDR2 LQKENI. This CDR3 is 14 amino acids long. As DNA, the CDR3 is TGTGCCAGCTCACCGTTCCAGCGGGAGGAGACCCAGTACTTC. It is translated as CASSPFQREETQYF. Supplemented by reference TRBV18 and TRBJ2-5, the full variable domain reads NAGVMQNPRHLVRRRGQEARLRCSPMKGHSHVYWYRQLPEEGLKFMVYLQKENIIDESGMPKERFSAEFPKEGPSILRIQQVVRGDSAAYFCASSPFQREETQYFGPGTRLLVL.

The V gene is TRBV4-1, the J gene TRBJ2-1; 10 nucleotides agree with TRBD2. Trimming at V came to 0 bases and at J to 5 bases, leaving 7 bases not matched to a gene. The CDR3 extends over 17 amino acids. Germline CDR1 and CDR2: MGHRA and YSYEKL. The CDR3 loop is CASSQDDRLAGNNEQFF. CDR3 DNA: TGCGCCAGCAGCCAAGATGATAGACTAGCGGGTAACAATGAGCAGTTCTTC.

The chain uses TRBV28 and TRBJ1-2, with 10 bases aligning to TRBD1. Looked up from germline, CDR1 is MDHEN and CDR2 is SYDVKM. V lost 6 bases, J lost 7 bases, and 8 bases stayed unmatched. This CDR3 has 14 amino acids. CDR3 in amino acids: CASRFPGQGGGYTF. CDR3 sequence (DNA): TGTGCCAGCAGATTCCCAGGACAGGGGGGTGGCTACACCTTC.

The rearrangement joins TRBV29-1 to TRBJ1-2, with 7 nucleotides matching TRBD1. The trim removed 7 bases at V and 5 bases at J, leaving 7 bases unmatched. There are 12 residues in the CDR3. Per the germline V gene, CDR1 is SQVTM and CDR2 is ANQGSEA. The CDR3 protein is CSGWQGEYGYTF. CDR3 in DNA: TGCAGCGGTTGGCAGGGGGAATATGGCTACACCTTC.

The rearrangement uses TRBV14 and TRBJ2-1; possibly TRBD1 for D (6 bases). V was trimmed by 0 bases and J by 0 bases, leaving 9 bases between them. This CDR3 has 16 amino acids. Germline CDR1 is SGHDN and CDR2 is FVKESK. Written as DNA, the CDR3 is TGTGCCAGCAGCCAAGAAGGGGACATCTCCTACAATGAGCAGTTCTTC. This translates into CASSQEGDISYNEQFF.

This clone was detected a few times. This chain connects TRBV6-5 to TRBJ2-1, with 14 bases aligning to TRBD2. With 6 bases clipped from V and 7 bases from J, the junction kept 5 bases outside the gene matches. This CDR3 spans 15 amino acids. CDR1 is MNHEY, CDR2 SVGAGI, per germline. The CDR3 sequence is CASSRLAGGVNEQFF. CDR3 in DNA: TGTGCCAGCAGCAGACTAGCGGGAGGGGTTAATGAGCAGTTCTTC.

The gene calls are TRBV5-4 and TRBJ2-5; a weak D match, TRBD1 (5 bases). The germline V and J ends were trimmed by 4 bases and 4 bases, with 11 bases remaining between them. Germline CDR1 SGHNT, CDR2 YYREEE (reference sequence). The length of the CDR3 is 13 residues. The CDR3 coding sequence is TGTGCCAGCAGCCTGGCAGGGTTAGAGACCCAGTACTTC. Translation gives CASSLAGLETQYF.

This rearrangement joins TRBV5-4 to TRBJ1-1, with TRBD1 matching over 7 bases. This CDR3 is 12 amino acids long. CDR1 SGHNT and CDR2 YYREEE come from the germline V gene (reference sequence). The ends lost 1 base at V and 8 bases at J; junction bases unmatched: 2. CDR3 sequence (DNA): TGTGCCAGCAGCTTGCAAGGGGGCGAAGCTTTCTTT. Translating gives CASSLQGGEAFF.

The rearrangement links TRBV6-1 to TRBJ1-1; a possible D gene is TRBD1 (6 bases). The CDR3 is 13 residues long. Germline assignment: CDR1 MNHNS and CDR2 SASEGT. V shed 2 bases and J shed 11 bases, with 15 bases lying between them. CDR3 sequence reads: CASSESQGTAAFF. Here the CDR3 DNA reads TGTGCCAGCAGTGAATCACAGGGTACGGCCGCTTTCTTT.

This clone was seen only a few times. V usage is TRBV6-5 and J usage is TRBJ2-7; D unresolved. CDR3 length: 13 amino acids. V was pared by 7 bases and J by 2 bases, with 12 bases between. The V gene's germline CDR1 is MNHEY and CDR2 SVGAGI. This CDR3 is CASTHAVPYEQYF. The CDR3 nucleotides are TGTGCCAGCACCCACGCGGTCCCCTACGAGCAGTACTTC.

This clone was detected a few times. The V gene is TRBV9, the J gene TRBJ2-5; 10 bases align to TRBD2. The CDR3 has 17 residues. Germline CDR1 reads SGDLS; CDR2 reads YYNGEE. The V and J ends lost 2 bases and 5 bases, in that order; junction bases with no gene match: 12. CDR3 amino acids: CASSVGASGSLGETQYF. The CDR3 DNA is TGTGCCAGCAGCGTGGGGGCTAGCGGGAGTTTAGGGGAGACCCAGTACTTC.

This clone turned up a few times. The chain joins TRBV28 to TRBJ1-4; 8 nucleotides match TRBD1. This CDR3 contains 17 residues. In germline, CDR1 is MDHEN, CDR2 SYDVKM. V trimming: 0 bases; J trimming: 0 bases; junction bases outside the gene matches: 3. CDR3 sequence reads: CASSLWGQVATNEKLFF. CDR3 nucleotide sequence: TGTGCCAGCAGTTTATGGGGACAGGTTGCAACTAATGAAAAACTGTTTTTT. Complete variable domain (other parts from reference TRBV28 and TRBJ1-4): DVKVTQSSRYLVKRTGEKVFLECVQDMDHENMFWYRQDPGLGLRLIYFSYDVKMKEKGDIPEGYSVSREKKERFSLILESASTNQTSMYLCASSLWGQVATNEKLFFGSGTQLSVL.

Only a few counts were recorded for this clone. The chain uses TRBV5-1 and TRBJ2-1; 11 positions match TRBD1. CDR3 length: 16 residues. With 1 base clipped from V and 5 bases from J, the junction kept 5 bases outside the gene matches. Germline V gene lookup returns CDR1 SGHRS and CDR2 YFSETQ. CDR3 DNA: TGCGCCAGCAGCTTGCGAATGGGACAGGGGGACAATGAGCAGTTCTTC. Its translation is CASSLRMGQGDNEQFF. The variable domain in full, with the rest retrieved from reference TRBV5-1 and TRBJ2-1, is KAGVTQTPRYLIKTRGQQVTLSCSPISGHRSVSWYQQTPGQGLQFLFEYFSETQRNKGNFPGRFSGRQFSNSRSEMNVSTLELGDSALYLCASSLRMGQGDNEQFFGPGTRLTVL.